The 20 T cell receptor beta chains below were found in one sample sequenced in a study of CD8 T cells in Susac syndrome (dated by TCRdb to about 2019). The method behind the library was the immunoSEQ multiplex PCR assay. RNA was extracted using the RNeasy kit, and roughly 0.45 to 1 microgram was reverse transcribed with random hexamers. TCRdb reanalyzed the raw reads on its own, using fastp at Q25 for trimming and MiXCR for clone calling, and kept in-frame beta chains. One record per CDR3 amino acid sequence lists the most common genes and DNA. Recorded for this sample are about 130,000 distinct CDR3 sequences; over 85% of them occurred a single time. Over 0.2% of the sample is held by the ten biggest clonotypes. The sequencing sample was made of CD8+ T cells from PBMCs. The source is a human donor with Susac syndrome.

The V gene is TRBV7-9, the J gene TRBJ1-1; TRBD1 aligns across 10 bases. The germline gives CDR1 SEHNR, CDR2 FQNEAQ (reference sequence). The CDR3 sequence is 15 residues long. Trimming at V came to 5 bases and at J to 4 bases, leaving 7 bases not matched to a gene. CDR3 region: CASSGKWTGGTEAFF. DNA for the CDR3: TGTGCCAGCAGCGGAAAATGGACAGGGGGCACTGAAGCTTTCTTT.

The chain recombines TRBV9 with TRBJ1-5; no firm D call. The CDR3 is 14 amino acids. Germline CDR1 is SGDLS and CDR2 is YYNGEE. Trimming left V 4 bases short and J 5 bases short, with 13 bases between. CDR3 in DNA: TGTGCCAGCAGCCCGGGGTCGGGAGATCAGCCCCAGCATTTT. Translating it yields CASSPGSGDQPQHF.

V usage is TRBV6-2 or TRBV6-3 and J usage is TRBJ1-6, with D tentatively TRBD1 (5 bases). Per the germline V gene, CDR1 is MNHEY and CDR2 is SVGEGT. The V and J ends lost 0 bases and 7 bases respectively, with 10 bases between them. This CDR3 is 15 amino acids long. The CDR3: CASSYSTEGNSPLHF. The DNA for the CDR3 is TGTGCCAGCAGTTACTCGACAGAGGGAAATTCACCCCTCCACTTT.

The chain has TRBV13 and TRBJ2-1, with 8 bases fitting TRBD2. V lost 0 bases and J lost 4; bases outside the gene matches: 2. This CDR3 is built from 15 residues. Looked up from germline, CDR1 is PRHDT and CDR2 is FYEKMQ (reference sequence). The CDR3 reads CASSLGSGGYNEQFF. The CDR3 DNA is TGTGCCAGCAGCTTAGGCTCGGGGGGGTACAATGAGCAGTTCTTC.

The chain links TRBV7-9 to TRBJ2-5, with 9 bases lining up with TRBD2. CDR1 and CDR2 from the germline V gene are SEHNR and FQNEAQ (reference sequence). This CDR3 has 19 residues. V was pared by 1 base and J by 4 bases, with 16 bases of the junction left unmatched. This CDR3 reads CASSLGPDSSGDFGETQYF. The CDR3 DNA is TGTGCCAGCAGCTTAGGGCCTGACTCTAGCGGGGATTTTGGAGAGACCCAGTACTTC.

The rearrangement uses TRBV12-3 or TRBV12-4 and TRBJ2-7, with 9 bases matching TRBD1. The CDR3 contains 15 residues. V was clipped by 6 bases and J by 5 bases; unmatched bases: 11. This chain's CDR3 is CASSQGRDRVNEQYF. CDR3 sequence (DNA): TGTGCCAGCAGCCAAGGGCGGGACAGGGTCAACGAGCAGTACTTC.

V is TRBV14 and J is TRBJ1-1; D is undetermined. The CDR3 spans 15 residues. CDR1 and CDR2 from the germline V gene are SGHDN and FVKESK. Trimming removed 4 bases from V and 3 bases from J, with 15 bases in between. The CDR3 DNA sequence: TGTGCCAGCAGCCCAGATTTTCGGGGTGACACTGAAGCTTTCTTT. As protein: CASSPDFRGDTEAFF.

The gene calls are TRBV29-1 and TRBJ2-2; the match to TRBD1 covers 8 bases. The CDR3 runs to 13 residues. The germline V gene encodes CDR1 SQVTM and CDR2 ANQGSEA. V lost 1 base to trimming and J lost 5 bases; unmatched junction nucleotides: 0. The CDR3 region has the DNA TGCAGCGTTGAAGGGACAGGGACCGGGGAGCTGTTTTTT. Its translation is CSVEGTGTGELFF.

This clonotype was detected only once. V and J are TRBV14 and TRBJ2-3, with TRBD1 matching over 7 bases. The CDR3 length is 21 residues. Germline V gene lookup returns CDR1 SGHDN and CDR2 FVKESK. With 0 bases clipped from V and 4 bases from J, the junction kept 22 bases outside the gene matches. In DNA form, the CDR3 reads TGTGCCAGCAGCCAAGATTGGATACAGGACAGGTCATCTCCCGGGGCAGATACGCAGTATTTT. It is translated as CASSQDWIQDRSSPGADTQYF.

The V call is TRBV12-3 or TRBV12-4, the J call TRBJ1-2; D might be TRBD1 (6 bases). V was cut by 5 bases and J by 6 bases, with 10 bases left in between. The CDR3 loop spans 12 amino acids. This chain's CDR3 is CASSLGGHGYTF. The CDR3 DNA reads TGTGCCAGCAGTCTGGGGGGGCATGGCTACACCTTC.

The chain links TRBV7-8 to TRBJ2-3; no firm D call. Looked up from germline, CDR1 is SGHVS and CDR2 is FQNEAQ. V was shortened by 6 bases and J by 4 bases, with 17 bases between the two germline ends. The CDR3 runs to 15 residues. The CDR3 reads CASRLKRAGADTQYF. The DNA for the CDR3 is TGTGCCAGCAGATTGAAGCGAGCCGGCGCAGATACGCAGTATTTT.

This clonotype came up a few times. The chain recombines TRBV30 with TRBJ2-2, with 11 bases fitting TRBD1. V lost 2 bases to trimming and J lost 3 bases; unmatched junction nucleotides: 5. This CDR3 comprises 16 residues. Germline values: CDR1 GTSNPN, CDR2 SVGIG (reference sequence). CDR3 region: CAWSPWDRGDTGELFF. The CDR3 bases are TGTGCCTGGAGTCCGTGGGACAGGGGGGACACCGGGGAGCTGTTTTTT.

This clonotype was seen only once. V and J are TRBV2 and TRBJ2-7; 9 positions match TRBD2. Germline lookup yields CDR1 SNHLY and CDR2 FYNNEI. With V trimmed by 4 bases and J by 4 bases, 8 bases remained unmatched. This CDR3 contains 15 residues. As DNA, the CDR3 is TGTGCCAGCAGTGCAGCGGGAGGATCTATGTACGAGCAGTACTTC. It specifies CASSAAGGSMYEQYF.

This chain's CDR3 is CASSSAGRDWDTEAFF. In DNA form, the CDR3 reads TGTGCCAGCAGCTCGGCGGGCAGGGATTGGGACACTGAAGCTTTCTTT. The chain employs TRBV5-6 and TRBJ1-1, with D maybe TRBD1 (5 bases). CDR1 SGHDT and CDR2 YYEEEE come from the germline V gene. The CDR3 contains 16 residues. V was shortened by 3 bases and J by 3 bases, with 18 bases between the two germline ends.

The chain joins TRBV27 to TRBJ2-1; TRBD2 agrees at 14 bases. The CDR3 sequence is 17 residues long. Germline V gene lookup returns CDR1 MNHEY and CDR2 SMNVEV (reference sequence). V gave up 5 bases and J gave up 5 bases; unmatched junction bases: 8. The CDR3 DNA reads TGTGCCAGCAGTCCCGGGACTAGCGGGAGCTTGAACAATGAGCAGTTCTTC. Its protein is CASSPGTSGSLNNEQFF.

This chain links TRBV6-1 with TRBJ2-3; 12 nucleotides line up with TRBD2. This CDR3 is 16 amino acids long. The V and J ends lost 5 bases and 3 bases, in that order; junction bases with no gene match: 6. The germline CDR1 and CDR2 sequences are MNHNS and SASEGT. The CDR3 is CASSPPSGGETDTQYF. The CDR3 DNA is TGTGCCAGCAGTCCGCCTAGCGGGGGGGAAACAGATACGCAGTATTTT.

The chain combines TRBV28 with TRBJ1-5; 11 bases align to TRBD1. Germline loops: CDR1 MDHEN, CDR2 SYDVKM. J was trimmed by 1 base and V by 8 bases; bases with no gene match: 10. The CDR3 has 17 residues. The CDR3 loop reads CASGFGQGAPSNQPQHF. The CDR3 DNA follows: TGTGCCAGCGGATTCGGACAGGGGGCGCCGAGCAATCAGCCCCAGCATTTT.

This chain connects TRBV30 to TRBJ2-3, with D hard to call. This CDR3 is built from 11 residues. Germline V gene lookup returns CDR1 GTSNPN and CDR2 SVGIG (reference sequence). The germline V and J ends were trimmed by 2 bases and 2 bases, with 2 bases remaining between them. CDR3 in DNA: TGTGCCTGGAGTTCCACAGATACGCAGTATTTT. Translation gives CAWSSTDTQYF.

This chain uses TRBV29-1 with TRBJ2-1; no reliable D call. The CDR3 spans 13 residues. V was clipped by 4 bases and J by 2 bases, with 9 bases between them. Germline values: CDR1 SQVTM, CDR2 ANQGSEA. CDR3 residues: CSVGHWAYNEQFF. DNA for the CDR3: TGCAGCGTTGGGCACTGGGCCTACAATGAGCAGTTCTTC.

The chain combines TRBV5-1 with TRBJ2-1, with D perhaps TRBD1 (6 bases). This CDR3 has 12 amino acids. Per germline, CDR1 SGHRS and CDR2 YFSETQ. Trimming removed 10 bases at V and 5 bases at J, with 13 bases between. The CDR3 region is CASGATNNEQFF. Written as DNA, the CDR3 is TGCGCCTCAGGGGCTACCAACAATGAGCAGTTCTTC.